This T cell receptor (beta chain) is from a study of T cells expressing NK-cell markers. TCRdb reprocessed the 5' RACE reads and reports one entry per CDR3 protein, with no DNA. In all, the sample yields some 600,000 distinct CDR3 sequences. Germline V gene sequence: CDR1 SGHAT, CDR2 FQNNGV. The CDR3 sequence is 13 residues long. The source of this sequence is a man aged 18 to 30 in good health. Sample: blood T cells: a sorted CD56 or NKG2C T cell subset, CD4+ or CD8+ T cells, or bulk PBMC T cells (not recorded which). The chain has TRBV11-2 and TRBJ2-1; TCRdb designates TRBD2, a call that cannot be tested without DNA. The CDR3 spells CASRSGSVNEQFF.